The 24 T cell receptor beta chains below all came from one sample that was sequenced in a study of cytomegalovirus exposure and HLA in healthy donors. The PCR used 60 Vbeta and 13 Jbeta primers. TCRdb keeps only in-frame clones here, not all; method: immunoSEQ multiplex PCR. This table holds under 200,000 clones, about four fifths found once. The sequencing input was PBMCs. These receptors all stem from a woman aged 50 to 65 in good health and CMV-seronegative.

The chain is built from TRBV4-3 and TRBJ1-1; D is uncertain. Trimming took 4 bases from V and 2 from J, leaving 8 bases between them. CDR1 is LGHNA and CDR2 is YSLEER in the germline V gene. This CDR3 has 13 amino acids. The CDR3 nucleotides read TGCGCCAGCAGCCGCAGTCCAAACACTGAAGCTTTCTTT. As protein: CASSRSPNTEAFF.

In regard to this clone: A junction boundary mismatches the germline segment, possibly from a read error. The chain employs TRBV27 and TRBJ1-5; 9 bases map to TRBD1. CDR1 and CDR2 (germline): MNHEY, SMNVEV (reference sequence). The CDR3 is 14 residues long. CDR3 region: CASGLTGGNQPQHF. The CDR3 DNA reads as TGTGCCAGCGGACTAACAGGGGGCAACCAGCCCCAGCATTTT.

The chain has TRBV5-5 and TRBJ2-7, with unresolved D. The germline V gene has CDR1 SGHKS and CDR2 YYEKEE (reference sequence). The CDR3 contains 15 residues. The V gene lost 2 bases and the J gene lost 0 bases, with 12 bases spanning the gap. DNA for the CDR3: TGTGCCAGCAGCTTAGAACTTACGAGCTCCTACGAGCAGTACTTC. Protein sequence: CASSLELTSSYEQYF.

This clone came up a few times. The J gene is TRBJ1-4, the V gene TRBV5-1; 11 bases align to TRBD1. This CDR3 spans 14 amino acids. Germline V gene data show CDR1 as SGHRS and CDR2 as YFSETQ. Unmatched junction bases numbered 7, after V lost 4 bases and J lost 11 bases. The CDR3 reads CASSLGQGAEKLFF. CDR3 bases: TGCGCCAGCAGCCTAGGACAGGGGGCGGAGAAACTGTTTTTT.

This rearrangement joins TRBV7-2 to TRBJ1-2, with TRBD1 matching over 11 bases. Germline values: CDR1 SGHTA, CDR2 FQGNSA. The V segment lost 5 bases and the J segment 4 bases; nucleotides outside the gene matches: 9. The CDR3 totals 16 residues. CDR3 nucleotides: TGTGCCAGCAGCAAAGAGGGACAGGGGGGGGTCTATGGCTACACCTTC. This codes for CASSKEGQGGVYGYTF.

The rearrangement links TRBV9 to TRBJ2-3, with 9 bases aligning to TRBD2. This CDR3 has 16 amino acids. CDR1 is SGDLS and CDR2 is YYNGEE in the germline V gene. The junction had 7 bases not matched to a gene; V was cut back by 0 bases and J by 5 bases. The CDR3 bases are TGTGCCAGCAGCGTAGGGAGCGGGGGGCTTGGAGATACGCAGTATTTT. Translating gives CASSVGSGGLGDTQYF.

This CDR3 reads CASRSGANTEAFF. The DNA of the CDR3 is TGTGCCAGCAGATCAGGGGCGAACACTGAAGCTTTCTTT. The rearrangement uses TRBV2 and TRBJ1-1; TRBD1 might be the D (6 bases). V was cut by 6 bases and J by 1 base, with 9 bases left in between. Germline V gives CDR1 SNHLY, CDR2 FYNNEI. CDR3 size: 13 residues.

The CDR3 nucleotides are TGTGCCAGCAGCTCCGACAGGGGTGATCAGCCCCAGCATTTT. Translated, it gives CASSSDRGDQPQHF. V gene TRBV7-9 combines with J gene TRBJ1-5, with 8 bases aligning to TRBD1. This CDR3 is 14 amino acids long. In germline, CDR1 is SEHNR, CDR2 FQNEAQ (reference sequence). The junction had 4 bases not matched to a gene; V was cut back by 4 bases and J by 5 bases.

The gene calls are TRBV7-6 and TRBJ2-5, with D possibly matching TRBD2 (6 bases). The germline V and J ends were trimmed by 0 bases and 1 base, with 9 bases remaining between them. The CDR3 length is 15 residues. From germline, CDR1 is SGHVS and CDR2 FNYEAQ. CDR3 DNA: TGTGCCAGCAGCTTAGCGGGGGGTTTCCAAGAGACCCAGTACTTC. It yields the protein CASSLAGGFQETQYF.

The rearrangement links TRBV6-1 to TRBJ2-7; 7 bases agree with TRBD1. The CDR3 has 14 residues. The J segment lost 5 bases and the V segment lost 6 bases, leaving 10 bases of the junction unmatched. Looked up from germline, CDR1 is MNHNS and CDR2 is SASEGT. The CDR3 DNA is TGTGCCAGCAGCCCCGACCCAGGGGGAAACGAGCAGTACTTC. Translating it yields CASSPDPGGNEQYF.

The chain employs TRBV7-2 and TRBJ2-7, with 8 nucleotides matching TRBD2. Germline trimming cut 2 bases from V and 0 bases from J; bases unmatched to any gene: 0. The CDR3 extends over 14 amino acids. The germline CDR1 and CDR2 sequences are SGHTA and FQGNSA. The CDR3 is CASSLSGGSYEQYF. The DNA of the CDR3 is TGTGCCAGCAGCTTAAGCGGGGGCTCCTACGAGCAGTACTTC. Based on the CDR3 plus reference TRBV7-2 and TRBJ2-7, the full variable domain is GAGVSQSPSNKVTEKGKDVELRCDPISGHTALYWYRQSLGQGLEFLIYFQGNSAPDKSGLPSDRFSAERTGGSVSTLTIQRTQQEDSAVYLCASSLSGGSYEQYFGPGTRLTVT.

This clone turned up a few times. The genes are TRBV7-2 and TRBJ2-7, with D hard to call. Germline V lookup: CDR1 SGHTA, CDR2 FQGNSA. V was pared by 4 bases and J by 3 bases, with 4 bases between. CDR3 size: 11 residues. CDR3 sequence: CASSSFYEQYF. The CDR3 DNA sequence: TGTGCCAGCAGCTCCTTCTACGAGCAGTACTTC.

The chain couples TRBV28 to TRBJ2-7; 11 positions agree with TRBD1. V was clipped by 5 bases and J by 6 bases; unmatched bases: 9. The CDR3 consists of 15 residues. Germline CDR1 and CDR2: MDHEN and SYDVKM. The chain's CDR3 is CASSGPGQGEVEQYF. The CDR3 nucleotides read TGTGCCAGCAGTGGGCCGGGACAGGGGGAGGTCGAGCAGTACTTC.

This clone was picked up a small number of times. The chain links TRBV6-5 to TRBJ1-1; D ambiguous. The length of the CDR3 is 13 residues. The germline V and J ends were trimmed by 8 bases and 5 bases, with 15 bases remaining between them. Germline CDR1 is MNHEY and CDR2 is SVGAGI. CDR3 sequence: CASSRLLGTEAFF. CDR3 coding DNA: TGTGCCAGCTCAAGACTATTGGGGACTGAAGCTTTCTTT.

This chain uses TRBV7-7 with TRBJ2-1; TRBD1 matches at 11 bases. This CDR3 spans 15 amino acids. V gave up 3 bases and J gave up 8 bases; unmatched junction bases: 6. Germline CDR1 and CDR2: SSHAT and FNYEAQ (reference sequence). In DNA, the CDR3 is TGTGCCAGCAGCTTCGCCCCGGGACAGGGGGATGAGCAGTTCTTC. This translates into CASSFAPGQGDEQFF.

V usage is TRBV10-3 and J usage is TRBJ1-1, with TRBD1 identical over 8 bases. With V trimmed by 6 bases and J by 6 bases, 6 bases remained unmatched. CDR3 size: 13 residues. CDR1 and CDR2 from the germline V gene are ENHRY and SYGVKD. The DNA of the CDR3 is TGTGCCATCAGCGCTACAGGGGGTCCTGAAGCTTTCTTT. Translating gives CAISATGGPEAFF.

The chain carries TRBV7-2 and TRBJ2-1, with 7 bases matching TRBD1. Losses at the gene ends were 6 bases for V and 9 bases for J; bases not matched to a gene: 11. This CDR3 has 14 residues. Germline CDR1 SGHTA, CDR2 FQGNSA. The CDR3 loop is CASSLGQQWPEQFF. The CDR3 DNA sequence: TGTGCCAGCAGTTTGGGACAGCAATGGCCTGAGCAGTTCTTC.

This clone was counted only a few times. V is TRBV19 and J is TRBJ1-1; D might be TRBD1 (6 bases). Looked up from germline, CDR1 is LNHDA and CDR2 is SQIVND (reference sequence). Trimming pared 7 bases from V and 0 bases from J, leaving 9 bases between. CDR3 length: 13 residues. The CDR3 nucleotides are TGTGCCAGTACGGACAGTCTGAACACTGAAGCTTTCTTT. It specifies CASTDSLNTEAFF.

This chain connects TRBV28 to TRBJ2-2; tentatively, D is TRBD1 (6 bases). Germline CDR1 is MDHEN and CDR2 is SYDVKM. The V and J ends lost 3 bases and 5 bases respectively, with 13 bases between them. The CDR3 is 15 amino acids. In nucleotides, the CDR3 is TGTGCCAGCAGTTTGGCAGGGGTTCGGACCGGGGAGCTGTTTTTT. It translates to CASSLAGVRTGELFF.

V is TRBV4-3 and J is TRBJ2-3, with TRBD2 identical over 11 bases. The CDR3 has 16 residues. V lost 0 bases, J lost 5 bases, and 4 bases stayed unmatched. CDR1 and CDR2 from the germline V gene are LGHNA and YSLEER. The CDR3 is CASSQDSGGDRDTQYF. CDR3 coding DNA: TGCGCCAGCAGCCAAGATAGCGGGGGGGATAGAGATACGCAGTATTTT.

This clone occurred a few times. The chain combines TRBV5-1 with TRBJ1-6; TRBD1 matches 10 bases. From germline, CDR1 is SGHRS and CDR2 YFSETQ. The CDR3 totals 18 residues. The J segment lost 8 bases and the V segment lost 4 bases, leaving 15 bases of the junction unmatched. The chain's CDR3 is CASSQYTHRDRGHSPLHF. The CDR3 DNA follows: TGCGCCAGCAGCCAATATACTCACCGGGACAGGGGCCATTCACCCCTCCACTTT. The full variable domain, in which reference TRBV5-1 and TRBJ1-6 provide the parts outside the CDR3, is KAGVTQTPRYLIKTRGQQVTLSCSPISGHRSVSWYQQTPGQGLQFLFEYFSETQRNKGNFPGRFSGRQFSNSRSEMNVSTLELGDSALYLCASSQYTHRDRGHSPLHFGNGTRLTVT.

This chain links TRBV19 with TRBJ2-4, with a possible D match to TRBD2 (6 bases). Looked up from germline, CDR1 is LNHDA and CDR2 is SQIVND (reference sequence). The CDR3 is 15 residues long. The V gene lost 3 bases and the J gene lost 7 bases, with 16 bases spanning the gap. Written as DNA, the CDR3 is TGTGCCAGTAGTATCTCGGGACTCATGGCCAACATTCAGTACTTC. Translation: CASSISGLMANIQYF.

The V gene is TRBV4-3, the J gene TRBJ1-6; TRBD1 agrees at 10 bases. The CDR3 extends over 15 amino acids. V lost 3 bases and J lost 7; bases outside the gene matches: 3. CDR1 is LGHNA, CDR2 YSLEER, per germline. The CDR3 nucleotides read TGCGCCAGCAGCCAGGGGACAGGGGCGAATTCACCCCTCCACTTT. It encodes CASSQGTGANSPLHF.

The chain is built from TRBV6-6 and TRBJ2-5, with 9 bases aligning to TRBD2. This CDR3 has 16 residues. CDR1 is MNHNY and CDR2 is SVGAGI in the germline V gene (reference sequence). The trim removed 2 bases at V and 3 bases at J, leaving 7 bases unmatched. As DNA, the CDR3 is TGTGCCAGCAGTTACCCGGATGGCGGGGGGGAAGAGACCCAGTACTTC. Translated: CASSYPDGGGEETQYF.